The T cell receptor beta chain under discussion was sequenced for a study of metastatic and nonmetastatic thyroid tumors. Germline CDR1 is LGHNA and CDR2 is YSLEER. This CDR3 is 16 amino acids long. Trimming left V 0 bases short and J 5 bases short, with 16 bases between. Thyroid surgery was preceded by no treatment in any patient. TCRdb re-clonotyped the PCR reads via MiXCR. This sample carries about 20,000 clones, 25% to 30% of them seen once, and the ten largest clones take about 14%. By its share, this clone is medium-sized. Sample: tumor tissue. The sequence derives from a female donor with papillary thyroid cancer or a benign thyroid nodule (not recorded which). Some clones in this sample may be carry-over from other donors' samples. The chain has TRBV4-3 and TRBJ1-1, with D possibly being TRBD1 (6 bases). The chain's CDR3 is CASSQDPRGAGTEAFF. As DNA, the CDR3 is TGCGCCAGCAGCCAAGATCCTCGGGGGGCCGGGACTGAAGCTTTCTTT.